The 18 T cell receptor beta chains given below trace back to one sample, sequenced in a study of T cell responses to AZD1222 COVID-19 vaccine. Assay: immunoSEQ multiplex PCR; the TCRdb copy retains only in-frame clones and omits some. In the table there are 150,000 to 250,000 clones, roughly 92% of which are singletons. The sample here was peripheral blood, taken 28 days after the second AZD1222 dose. Every receptor here comes from an adult who received the AZD1222 COVID-19 vaccine.

V gene TRBV29-1 combines with J gene TRBJ2-1; D gene unclear. The germline V and J ends were trimmed by 4 bases and 15 bases, with 13 bases remaining between them. Per germline, CDR1 SQVTM and CDR2 ANQGSEA. This CDR3 spans 10 amino acids. The CDR3 spells CSVAVARRFF. The CDR3 nucleotides are TGCAGCGTTGCTGTGGCCCGGCGGTTCTTC.

The chain joins TRBV5-6 to TRBJ2-7, with TRBD1 identical over 11 bases. This CDR3 has 15 residues. The germline V gene encodes CDR1 SGHDT and CDR2 YYEEEE. V was pared by 3 bases and J by 3 bases, with 5 bases of the junction left unmatched. The CDR3 reads CASSSAGTGGYEQYF. DNA of the CDR3: TGTGCCAGCAGCTCAGCCGGGACAGGGGGCTACGAGCAGTACTTC.

This chain links TRBV19 with TRBJ1-2; TRBD1 aligns across 8 bases. This CDR3 is 14 amino acids long. Germline V lookup: CDR1 LNHDA, CDR2 SQIVND (reference sequence). The trim removed 5 bases at V and 6 bases at J, leaving 8 bases unmatched. CDR3 sequence reads: CASSARQGPNGYTF. DNA of the CDR3: TGTGCCAGTAGTGCCCGACAGGGGCCGAATGGCTACACCTTC.

The rearrangement uses TRBV30 and TRBJ1-1; 7 bases align to TRBD1. CDR1 is GTSNPN, CDR2 SVGIG, per germline (reference sequence). V trimming: 8 bases; J trimming: 2 bases; junction bases outside the gene matches: 5. The CDR3 has 12 amino acids. The CDR3 is CARGQTNTEAFF. As DNA, the CDR3 is TGTGCCAGGGGACAGACTAACACTGAAGCTTTCTTT.

The chain combines TRBV4-1 with TRBJ1-2; weak D call: TRBD1 (5 bases). This CDR3 contains 15 residues. CDR1 and CDR2 (germline): MGHRA, YSYEKL. Trimming removed 4 bases from V and 2 bases from J, with 14 bases in between. CDR3 nucleotide sequence: TGCGCCAGCAGCCCCCCCTTACCAGGGAACTATGGCTACACCTTC. Translated: CASSPPLPGNYGYTF.

This clone showed up just once. The chain is built from TRBV9 and TRBJ2-3; maybe TRBD1 (6 bases). Trimming cost V 2 bases and J 0 bases, with 10 bases left between them. The CDR3 covers 15 residues. Germline CDR1 and CDR2: SGDLS and YYNGEE. CDR3 bases: TGTGCCAGCAGCGTGTCAGGGGTTAGCACAGATACGCAGTATTTT. Residues: CASSVSGVSTDTQYF. Full variable domain (rest looked up from reference TRBV9 and TRBJ2-3): DSGVTQTPKHLITATGQRVTLRCSPRSGDLSVYWYQQSLDQGLQFLIQYYNGEERAKGNILERFSAQQFPDLHSELNLSSLELGDSALYFCASSVSGVSTDTQYFGPGTRLTVL.

The chain is built from TRBV7-2 and TRBJ1-6; possible D gene TRBD1, 6 bases. CDR3 length: 18 residues. Trimming shortened V by 0 bases and J by 1 base, and 13 bases separated the two germline ends. CDR1 and CDR2 (germline): SGHTA, FQGNSA. The CDR3 sequence: CASSLAAGEGSYNSPLHF. The CDR3 region has the DNA TGTGCCAGCAGCTTAGCGGCAGGGGAGGGTTCCTATAATTCACCCCTCCACTTT.

The J gene is TRBJ1-6, the V gene TRBV28; 9 nucleotides agree with TRBD1. With 6 bases clipped from V and 10 bases from J, the junction kept 10 bases outside the gene matches. CDR3 length equals 15 residues. The germline gives CDR1 MDHEN, CDR2 SYDVKM. The DNA of the CDR3 is TGTGCCAGCAGCCTACAGGGGGCGATACGCTCACCCCTCCACTTT. Its translation: CASSLQGAIRSPLHF.

The V and J genes are TRBV5-1 and TRBJ2-3, with a weak D call TRBD1 (6 bases). Germline loops: CDR1 SGHRS, CDR2 YFSETQ. Trimming removed 4 bases at V and 5 bases at J, with 8 bases between. CDR3 length: 12 amino acids. Written as DNA, the CDR3 is TGCGCCAGCAGCGAACAGGGAGATACGCAGTATTTT. It codes for CASSEQGDTQYF.

The chain employs TRBV7-6 and TRBJ2-7, with TRBD2 as a possible D gene (6 bases). CDR1 SGHVS and CDR2 FNYEAQ come from the germline V gene. The CDR3 has 13 amino acids. V shed 0 bases and J shed 3 bases, with 6 bases lying between them. The CDR3 DNA follows: TGTGCCAGCAGCTTAGCGGGGGGCTACGAGCAGTACTTC. This translates into CASSLAGGYEQYF.

The V and J genes are TRBV10-3 and TRBJ1-3, with D maybe TRBD1 (5 bases). The CDR3 loop spans 18 amino acids. Germline values: CDR1 ENHRY, CDR2 SYGVKD. Trimming left V 0 bases short and J 4 bases short, with 19 bases between. CDR3 sequence: CAISESKRDPGRGNTIYF. CDR3 DNA: TGTGCCATCAGTGAGTCGAAAAGGGACCCCGGACGAGGAAACACCATATATTTT.

The chain has TRBV18 and TRBJ1-2, with TRBD1 as a possible D gene (6 bases). The CDR3 has 19 residues. Germline V gene lookup returns CDR1 KGHSH and CDR2 LQKENI. With 4 bases removed from V and 5 bases from J, the gap between germline ends came to 29 bases. The CDR3 coding sequence is TGTGCCAGCTCACAATATAAAGGGTCGGACAGTAGAGTATGGTATGGCTACACCTTC. Protein sequence: CASSQYKGSDSRVWYGYTF.

The V and J genes are TRBV19 and TRBJ1-3; 7 positions match TRBD1. V lost 5 bases and J lost 0; bases outside the gene matches: 13. From germline, CDR1 is LNHDA and CDR2 SQIVND (reference sequence). CDR3 length: 18 amino acids. CDR3 loop: CASSHGGLGTVSGNTIYF. The DNA of the CDR3 is TGTGCCAGTAGTCATGGTGGGCTCGGGACAGTCTCTGGAAACACCATATATTTT. The entire variable domain, with the rest obtained from reference TRBV19 and TRBJ1-3, is as follows: DGGITQSPKYLFRKEGQNVTLSCEQNLNHDAMYWYRQDPGQGLRLIYYSQIVNDFQKGDIAEGYSVSREKKESFPLTVTSAQKNPTAFYLCASSHGGLGTVSGNTIYFGEGSWLTVV.

This clone was observed once. V gene TRBV4-1 combines with J gene TRBJ2-7; possibly TRBD1 for D (6 bases). Germline V gene sequence: CDR1 MGHRA, CDR2 YSYEKL. V was trimmed by 1 base and J by 3 bases, leaving 10 bases between them. CDR3 length: 14 residues. CDR3 sequence (DNA): TGCGCCAGCAGCCAAGCACAGGGCAACTACGAGCAGTACTTC. Its protein product is CASSQAQGNYEQYF.

This clone was seen once. The V and J genes are TRBV10-3 and TRBJ1-2; TRBD1 is a possible D gene (6 bases). The CDR3 contains 16 residues. Germline V lookup: CDR1 ENHRY, CDR2 SYGVKD. Trimming shortened V by 5 bases and J by 8 bases, and 24 bases separated the two germline ends. The CDR3 DNA follows: TGTGCCATCAGTCCCTGGACAGCTGCACAGGACAAGGGCTACACCTTC. Translation gives CAISPWTAAQDKGYTF.

The gene calls are TRBV27 and TRBJ2-3, with TRBD1 matching over 7 bases. Germline assignment: CDR1 MNHEY and CDR2 SMNVEV (reference sequence). The ends lost 2 bases at V and 4 bases at J; junction bases unmatched: 3. The CDR3 is 14 residues long. The CDR3, as DNA: TGTGCCAGCAGTTTAGGCCAGGGGGCAGATACGCAGTATTTT. It encodes CASSLGQGADTQYF.

The chain recombines TRBV5-1 with TRBJ2-1, with 7 nucleotides matching TRBD1. This CDR3 has 16 residues. Trimming took 3 bases from V and 0 from J; bases not matched to a gene: 6. Germline V gene sequence: CDR1 SGHRS, CDR2 YFSETQ. As DNA, the CDR3 is TGCGCCAGCAGCTGGGGAGACAGGGACTCCTACAATGAGCAGTTCTTC. Encoded protein: CASSWGDRDSYNEQFF.

This CDR3 is CASSATGTKNQPQHF. The DNA for the CDR3 is TGTGCCAGCAGCGCGACCGGGACAAAGAATCAGCCCCAGCATTTT. This sequence joins TRBV9 and TRBJ1-5, with D possibly TRBD1 on 6 matching bases. CDR3 length equals 15 residues. Germline assignment: CDR1 SGDLS and CDR2 YYNGEE. The V gene lost 3 bases and the J gene lost 4 bases, with 14 bases spanning the gap. The variable domain in full, completed from reference TRBV9 and TRBJ1-5, reads DSGVTQTPKHLITATGQRVTLRCSPRSGDLSVYWYQQSLDQGLQFLIQYYNGEERAKGNILERFSAQQFPDLHSELNLSSLELGDSALYFCASSATGTKNQPQHFGDGTRLSIL.